This T cell receptor (beta chain) was sequenced for a study of cytomegalovirus exposure and HLA in healthy donors. Study-wide findings and caveats: Per a later analysis, HLA-associated TCR beta chains showed more clonal expansion than other, equally common TCR beta chains. The investigators catalogued 160 or so TCR beta chains as cytomegalovirus-associated.

To note about this clone: Its antigen is not known.

The PCR contained 60 Vbeta and 13 Jbeta primers. The table came from immunoSEQ multiplex PCR; TCRdb's copy has only in-frame clones and leaves some out. The sample carries approximately 100,000 clones, about 77% recorded once. Per the germline V gene, CDR1 is SNHLY and CDR2 is FYNNEI. The germline V and J ends were trimmed by 7 bases and 5 bases, with 24 bases remaining between them. The CDR3 covers 17 residues. Source material: PBMCs. The chain carries TRBV2 and TRBJ2-1; D is perhaps TRBD2 (5 bases). This TCR was recovered from a woman in her forties or fifties in good health and CMV-seropositive. The CDR3 spells CASTPESLTAVNNEQFF. The CDR3, as DNA: TGTGCCAGCACCCCTGAATCTCTTACAGCGGTCAACAATGAGCAGTTCTTC.